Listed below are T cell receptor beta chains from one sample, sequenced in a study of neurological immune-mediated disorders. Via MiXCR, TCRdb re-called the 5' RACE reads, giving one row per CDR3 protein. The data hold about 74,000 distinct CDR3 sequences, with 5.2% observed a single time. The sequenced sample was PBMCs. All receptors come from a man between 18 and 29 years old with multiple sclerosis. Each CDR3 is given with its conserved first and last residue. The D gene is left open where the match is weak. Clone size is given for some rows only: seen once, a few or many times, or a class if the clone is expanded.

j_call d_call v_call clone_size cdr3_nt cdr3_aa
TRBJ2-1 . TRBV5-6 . TGTGCCAGCAGCTTGACGGGGGCGAAATCCTACAATGAGCAGTTCTTC CASSLTGAKSYNEQFF
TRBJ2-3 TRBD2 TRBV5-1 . TGCGCCAGCAGCTTGGCACTAGCGGGAGGAGGGGCAGATACGCAGTATTTT CASSLALAGGGADTQYF
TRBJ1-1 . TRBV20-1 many TGCAGTGCCGAGTTGAACACTGAAGCTTTCTTT CSAELNTEAFF
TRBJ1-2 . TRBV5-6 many TGTGCCAGCAGCTGGGGGGACGGGGACTATGGCTACACCTTC CASSWGDGDYGYTF
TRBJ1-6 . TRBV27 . TGTGCCAGCAGTTTATCGAGGGACCGGGGTTCACCCCTCAACTTT CASSLSRDRGSPLNF
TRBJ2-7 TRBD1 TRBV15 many TGTGCCACCAGCAACAGACAGGGGACGGGGGAGCAGTACTTC CATSNRQGTGEQYF
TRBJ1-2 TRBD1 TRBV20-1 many TGCAGTGCTAGATCCGGACAGGGGCGTCAAGGCTACACCTTC CSARSGQGRQGYTF
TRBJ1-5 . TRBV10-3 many TGTGCCATCAGTGAGACAGCGCTCTATAGCAATCAGCCCCAGCATTTT CAISETALYSNQPQHF
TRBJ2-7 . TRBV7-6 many TGTGCCAGCAGCCCTGCGACGGGGGCCTACGAGCAGTACTTC CASSPATGAYEQYF
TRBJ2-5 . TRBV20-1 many TGCAGTGCTAGAGATCTGAGGGGACCTTCGGAGACCCAGTACTTC CSARDLRGPSETQYF
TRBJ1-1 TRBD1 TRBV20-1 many TGCAGTGCTGTTACAGGGGGCGGAAACACTGAAGCTTTCTTT CSAVTGGGNTEAFF
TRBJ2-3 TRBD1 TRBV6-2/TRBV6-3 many TGTGCCAGCAGGGGACAGGGCGGCGCAGATACGCAGTATTTT CASRGQGGADTQYF
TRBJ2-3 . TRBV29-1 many TGCAGCGCCATTTCTGGTGCACTAAGCACAGATACGCAGTATTTT CSAISGALSTDTQYF
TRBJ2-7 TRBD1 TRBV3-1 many TGTGCCAGCAGCCAATTCGGGACAGGGGGGCTCGAGCAGTACTTC CASSQFGTGGLEQYF
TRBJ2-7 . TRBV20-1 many TGCAGTGCCCGACCCAGGACTCTCTACGAGCAGTACTTC CSARPRTLYEQYF
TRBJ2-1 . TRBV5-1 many TGCGCCAGCAGCTTCTACGGGCCGGACAATGAGCAGTTCTTC CASSFYGPDNEQFF
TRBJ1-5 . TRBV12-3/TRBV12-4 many TGTGCCAGCGCAATTAGCAATCAGCCCCAGCATTTT CASAISNQPQHF
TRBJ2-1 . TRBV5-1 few TGCGCCAGCAGCGCGGAATTACACAATGAGCAGTTCTTC CASSAELHNEQFF
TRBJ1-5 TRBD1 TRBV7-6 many TGTGCCAGCAGCCTCCAAGGGGGCTATCAGCCCCAGCATTTT CASSLQGGYQPQHF
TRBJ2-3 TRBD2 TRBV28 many TGTGCCAGCAGTTCCCCGACTAGCGGTAGCACAGATACGCAGTATTTT CASSSPTSGSTDTQYF
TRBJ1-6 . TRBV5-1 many TGCGCCAGCAGCTTTGGGACGGAAAATTCACCCCTCCACTTT CASSFGTENSPLHF
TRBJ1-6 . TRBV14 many TGTGCCAGCAGCCAAGCTTTGAGGGGTGTACAATATAATTCACCCCTCCACTTT CASSQALRGVQYNSPLHF
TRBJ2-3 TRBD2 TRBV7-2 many TGTGCCAGCAGCCACGGGACTAGCGGGCCAGATATTCACACAGATACGCAGTATTTT CASSHGTSGPDIHTDTQYF
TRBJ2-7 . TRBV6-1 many TGTGCCAGCAGTGAGGGGGGGCCCTACGAGCAGTACTTC CASSEGGPYEQYF
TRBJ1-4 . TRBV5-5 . TGTGCCAGCAGCTGGCGGACAACTGCAACTAATGAAAAACTGTTTTTT CASSWRTTATNEKLFF
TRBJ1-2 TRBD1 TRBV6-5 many TGTGCCAGCAGCCCAGGGGGGGCTTATGGCTACACCTTC CASSPGGAYGYTF
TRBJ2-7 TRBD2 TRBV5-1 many TGCGCCAGCAGCTTGTACACCGGGACTAGCCGAAACGAGCAGTACTTC CASSLYTGTSRNEQYF
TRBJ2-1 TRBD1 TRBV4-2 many TGTGCCAGCAGCCAAGCCCAAACCGGGACAGGGGGATACAATGAGCAGTTCTTC CASSQAQTGTGGYNEQFF
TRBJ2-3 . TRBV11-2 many TGTGCCAGCAGCTCTAGCGGAGGGGGGCCTATAGGTACGCAGTATTTT CASSSSGGGPIGTQYF
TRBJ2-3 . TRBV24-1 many TGTGCCACCAGCTGGGGGGGGCGGATTAACACAGATACGCAGTATTTT CATSWGGRINTDTQYF
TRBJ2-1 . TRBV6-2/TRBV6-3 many TGTGCCAGCAGTTACCTCGCTAGCGTGTTGTCCATCAGGTCCTACAATGAGCAGTTCTTC CASSYLASVLSIRSYNEQFF
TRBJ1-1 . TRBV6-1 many TGTGCCAGCAGCGCTAACAGAGACACTGAAGCTTTCTTT CASSANRDTEAFF
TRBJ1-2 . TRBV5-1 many TGCGCCAGCAGGCCTTCGACAGCAGACTATGGCTACACCTTC CASRPSTADYGYTF
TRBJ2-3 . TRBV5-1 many TGCGCCAGCAGAAAAGCCGGACTCACAGATACGCAGTATTTT CASRKAGLTDTQYF
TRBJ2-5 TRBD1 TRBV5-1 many TGCGCCAGCAGCCCCGGGACAGCCCAAGAGACCCAGTACTTC CASSPGTAQETQYF
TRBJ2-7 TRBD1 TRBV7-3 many TGTGCCAGCAGCTCCGCCGACAGGGACGAGCAGTACTTC CASSSADRDEQYF
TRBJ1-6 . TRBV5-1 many TGCGCCAGCAGCTTGGATCTCCCGGAAAATTCACCCCTCCACTTT CASSLDLPENSPLHF
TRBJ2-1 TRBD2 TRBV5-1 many TGCGCCAGCAGCTTTAGGGGCGGGAGCTCCTACAATGAGCAGTTCTTC CASSFRGGSSYNEQFF
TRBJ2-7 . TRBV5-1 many TGCGCCAGCAGCCCCGAAACAGGGAACGAGCAGTACTTC CASSPETGNEQYF
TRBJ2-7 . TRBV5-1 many TGCGCCAGCAGCTTGGGGGGACCAGGCGAGCAGTACTTC CASSLGGPGEQYF
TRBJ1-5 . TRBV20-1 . TGCAGTGCTAGAGATCCCCGACTCCAGGCGGGCAATCAGCCCCAGAATTTT CSARDPRLQAGNQPQNF
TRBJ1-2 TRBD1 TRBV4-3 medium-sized TGCGCCAGCAGCCAAGATCGGACAGGGGTTTATGGCTACACCTTC CASSQDRTGVYGYTF
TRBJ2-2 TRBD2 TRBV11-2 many TGTGCCAGCAGCATCCGGGGACTAGCGGGGGGCTACACCGGGGAGCTGTTTTTT CASSIRGLAGGYTGELFF